This record looks at one T cell receptor (beta chain) sequence and its context. Data came from immunoSEQ multiplex PCR; TCRdb stores just in-frame clones and leaves some out. The data show approximately 210,000 clones, 75% to 85% seen once. The record originates from a study of blood T cell repertoires in COVID-19. Germline V gives CDR1 MDHEN, CDR2 SYDVKM. J lost 7 bases, V lost 4 bases, and 12 bases had no gene match. This CDR3 is built from 15 residues. The sequence was obtained from a man aged 30-40 years with acute COVID-19. Sequencing used PBMCs or T cells enriched from blood (not recorded which). This chain connects TRBV28 to TRBJ1-1, with TRBD1 identical over 7 bases. The CDR3 sequence: CASSSGTASYGEAFF. CDR3 nucleotide sequence: TGTGCCAGCAGTTCCGGGACAGCTTCCTACGGTGAAGCTTTCTTT.